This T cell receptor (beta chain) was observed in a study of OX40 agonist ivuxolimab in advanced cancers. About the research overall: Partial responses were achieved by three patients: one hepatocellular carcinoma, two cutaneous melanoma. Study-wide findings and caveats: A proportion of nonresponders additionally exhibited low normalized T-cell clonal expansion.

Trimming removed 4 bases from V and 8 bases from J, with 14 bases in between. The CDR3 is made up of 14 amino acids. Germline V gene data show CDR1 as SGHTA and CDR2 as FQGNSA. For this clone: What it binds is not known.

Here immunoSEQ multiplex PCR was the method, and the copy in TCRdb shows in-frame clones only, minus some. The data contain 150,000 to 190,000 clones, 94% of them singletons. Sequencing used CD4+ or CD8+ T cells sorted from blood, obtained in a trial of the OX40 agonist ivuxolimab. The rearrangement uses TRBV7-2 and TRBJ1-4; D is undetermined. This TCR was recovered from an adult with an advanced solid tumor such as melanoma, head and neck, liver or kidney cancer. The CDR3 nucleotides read TGTGCCAGCAGCTCCCCCTGGCGCGCAGAAAAACTGTTTTTT. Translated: CASSSPWRAEKLFF.